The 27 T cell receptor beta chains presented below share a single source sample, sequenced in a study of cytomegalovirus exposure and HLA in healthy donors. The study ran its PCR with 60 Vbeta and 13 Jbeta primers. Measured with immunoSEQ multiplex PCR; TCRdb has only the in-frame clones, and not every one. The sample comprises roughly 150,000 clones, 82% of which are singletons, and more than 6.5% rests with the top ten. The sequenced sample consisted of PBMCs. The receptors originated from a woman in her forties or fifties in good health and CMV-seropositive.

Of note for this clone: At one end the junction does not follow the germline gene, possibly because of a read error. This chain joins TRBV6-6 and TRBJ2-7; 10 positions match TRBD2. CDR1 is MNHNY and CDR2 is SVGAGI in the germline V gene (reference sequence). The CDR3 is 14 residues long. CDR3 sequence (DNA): TGTGCCAGCAGTCACTCTAGCGGGGGCATCGAGCAGTACTTC. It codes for CASSHSSGGIEQYF.

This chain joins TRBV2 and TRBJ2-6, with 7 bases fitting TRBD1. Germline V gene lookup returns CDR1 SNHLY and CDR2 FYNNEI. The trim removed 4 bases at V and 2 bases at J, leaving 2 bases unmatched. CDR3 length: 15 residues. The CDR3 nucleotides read TGTGCCAGCAGTGTAAGGGGGCCTGGGGCCAACGTCCTGACTTTC. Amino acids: CASSVRGPGANVLTF.

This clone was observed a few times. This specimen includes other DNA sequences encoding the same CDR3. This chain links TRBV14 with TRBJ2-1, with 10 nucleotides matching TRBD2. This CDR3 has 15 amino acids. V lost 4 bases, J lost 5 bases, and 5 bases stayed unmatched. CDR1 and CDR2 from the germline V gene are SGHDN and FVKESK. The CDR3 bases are TGTGCCAGCAGCCCTAGCGGGGGCGCACACAATGAGCAGTTCTTC. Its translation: CASSPSGGAHNEQFF.

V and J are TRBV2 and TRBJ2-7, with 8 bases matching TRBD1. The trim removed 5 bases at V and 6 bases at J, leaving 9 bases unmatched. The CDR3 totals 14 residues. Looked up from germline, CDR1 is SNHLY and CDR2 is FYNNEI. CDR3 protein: CASSFAWTGREQYF. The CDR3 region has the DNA TGTGCCAGCAGTTTCGCATGGACAGGGCGCGAGCAGTACTTC. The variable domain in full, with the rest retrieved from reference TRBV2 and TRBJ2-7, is EPEVTQTPSHQVTQMGQEVILRCVPISNHLYFYWYRQILGQKVEFLVSFYNNEISEKSEIFDDQFSVERPDGSNFTLKIRSTKLEDSAMYFCASSFAWTGREQYFGPGTRLTVT.

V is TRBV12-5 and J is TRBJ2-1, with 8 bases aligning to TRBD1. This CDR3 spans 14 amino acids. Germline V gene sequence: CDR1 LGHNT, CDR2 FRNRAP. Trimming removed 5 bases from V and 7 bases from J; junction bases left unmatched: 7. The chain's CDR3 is CASGMGQVVNEQFF. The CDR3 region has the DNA TGTGCTAGTGGTATGGGACAGGTGGTGAATGAGCAGTTCTTC.

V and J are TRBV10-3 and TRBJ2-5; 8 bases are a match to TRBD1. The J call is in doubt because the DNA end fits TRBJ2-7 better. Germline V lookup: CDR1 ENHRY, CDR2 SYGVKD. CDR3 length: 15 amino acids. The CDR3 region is CAISPGGQSSYEQYF. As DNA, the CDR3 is TGTGCCATCAGTCCAGGGGGCCAGAGCTCCTACGAGCAGTACTTC.

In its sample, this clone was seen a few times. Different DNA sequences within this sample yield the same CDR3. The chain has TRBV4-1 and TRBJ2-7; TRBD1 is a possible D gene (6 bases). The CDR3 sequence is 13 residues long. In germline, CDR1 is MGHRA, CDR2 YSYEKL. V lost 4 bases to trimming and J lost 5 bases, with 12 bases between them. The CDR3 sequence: CASSPPGVDEQYF. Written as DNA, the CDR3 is TGCGCCAGCAGCCCGCCAGGGGTGGACGAGCAGTACTTC.

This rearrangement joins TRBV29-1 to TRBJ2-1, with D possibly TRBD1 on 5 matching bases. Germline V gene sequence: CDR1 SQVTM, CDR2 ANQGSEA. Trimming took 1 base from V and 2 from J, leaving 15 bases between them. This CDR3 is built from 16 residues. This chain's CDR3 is CSVEGLEQAPYNEQFF. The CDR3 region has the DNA TGCAGCGTTGAAGGTTTGGAACAGGCACCCTACAATGAGCAGTTCTTC.

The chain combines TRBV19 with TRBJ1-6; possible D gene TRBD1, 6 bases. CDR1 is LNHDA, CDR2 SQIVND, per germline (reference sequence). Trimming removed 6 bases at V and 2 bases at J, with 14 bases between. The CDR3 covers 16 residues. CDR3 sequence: CASREQGGAYNSPLHF. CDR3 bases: TGTGCCAGTAGGGAACAGGGAGGGGCCTATAATTCACCCCTCCACTTT.

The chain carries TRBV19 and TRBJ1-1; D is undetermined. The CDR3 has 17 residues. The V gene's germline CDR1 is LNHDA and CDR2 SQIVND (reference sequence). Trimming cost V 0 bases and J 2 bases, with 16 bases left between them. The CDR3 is CASSIDRGSVYNTEAFF. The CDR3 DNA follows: TGTGCCAGTAGTATAGATCGAGGGTCCGTATATAACACTGAAGCTTTCTTT.

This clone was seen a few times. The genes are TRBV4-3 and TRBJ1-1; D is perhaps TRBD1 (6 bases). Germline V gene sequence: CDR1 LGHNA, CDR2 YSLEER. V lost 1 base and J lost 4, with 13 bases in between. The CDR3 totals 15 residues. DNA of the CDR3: TGCGCCAGCAGCCAAGGGGCCGGGACACCCACTGAAGCTTTCTTT. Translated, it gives CASSQGAGTPTEAFF.

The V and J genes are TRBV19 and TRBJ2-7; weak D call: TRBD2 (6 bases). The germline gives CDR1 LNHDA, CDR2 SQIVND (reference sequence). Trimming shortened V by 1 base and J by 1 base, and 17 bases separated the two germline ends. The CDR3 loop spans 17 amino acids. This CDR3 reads CASSIVGQGLRSYEQYF. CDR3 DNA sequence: TGTGCCAGTAGTATAGTCGGGCAGGGACTCCGTTCCTACGAGCAGTACTTC.

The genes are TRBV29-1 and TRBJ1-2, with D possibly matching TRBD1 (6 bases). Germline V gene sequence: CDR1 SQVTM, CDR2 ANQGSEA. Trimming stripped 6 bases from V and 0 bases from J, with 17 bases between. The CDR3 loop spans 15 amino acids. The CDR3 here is CSVDTGIRTNYGYTF. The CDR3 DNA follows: TGCAGCGTCGATACAGGGATCAGAACTAACTATGGCTACACCTTC.

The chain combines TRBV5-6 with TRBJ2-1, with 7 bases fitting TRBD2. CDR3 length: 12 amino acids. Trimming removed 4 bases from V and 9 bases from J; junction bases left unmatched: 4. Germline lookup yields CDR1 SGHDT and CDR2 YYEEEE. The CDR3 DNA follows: TGTGCCAGCAGCCTGGGGACTACTGAGCAGTTCTTC. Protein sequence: CASSLGTTEQFF.

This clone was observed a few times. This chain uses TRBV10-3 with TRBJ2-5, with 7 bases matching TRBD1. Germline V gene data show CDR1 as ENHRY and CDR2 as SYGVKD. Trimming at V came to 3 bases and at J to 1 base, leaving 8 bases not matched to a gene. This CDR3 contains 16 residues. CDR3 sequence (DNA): TGTGCCATCAGTGATTCCAGCCGGGACAGCCAAGAGACCCAGTACTTC. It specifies CAISDSSRDSQETQYF.

The CDR3 here is CATSRDWAVNTEAFF. The CDR3 bases are TGTGCCACCAGCAGAGATTGGGCAGTGAACACTGAAGCTTTCTTT. V gene TRBV15 combines with J gene TRBJ1-1, with D unclear. V was shortened by 0 bases and J by 0 bases, with 8 bases between the two germline ends. This CDR3 region has 15 residues. Germline V gene lookup returns CDR1 LNHNV and CDR2 YYDKDF (reference sequence).

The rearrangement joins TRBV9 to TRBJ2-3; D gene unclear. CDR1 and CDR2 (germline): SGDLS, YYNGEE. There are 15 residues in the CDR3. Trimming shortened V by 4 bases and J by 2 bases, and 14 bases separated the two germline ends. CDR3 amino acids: CASSPMSGATDTQYF. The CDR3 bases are TGTGCCAGCAGCCCCATGTCGGGTGCCACAGATACGCAGTATTTT.

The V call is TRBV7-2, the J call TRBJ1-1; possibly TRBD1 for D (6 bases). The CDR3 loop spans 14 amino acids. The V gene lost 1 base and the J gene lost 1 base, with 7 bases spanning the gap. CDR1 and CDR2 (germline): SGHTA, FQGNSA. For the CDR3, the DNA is TGTGCCAGCAGCTTAGGACAGGCGAACACTGAAGCTTTCTTT. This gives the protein CASSLGQANTEAFF.

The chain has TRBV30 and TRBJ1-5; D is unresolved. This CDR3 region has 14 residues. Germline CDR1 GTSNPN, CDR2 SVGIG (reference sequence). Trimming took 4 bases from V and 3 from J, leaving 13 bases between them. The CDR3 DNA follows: TGTGCCTGGACAAATAACGGGAACAATCAGCCCCAGCATTTT. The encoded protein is CAWTNNGNNQPQHF.

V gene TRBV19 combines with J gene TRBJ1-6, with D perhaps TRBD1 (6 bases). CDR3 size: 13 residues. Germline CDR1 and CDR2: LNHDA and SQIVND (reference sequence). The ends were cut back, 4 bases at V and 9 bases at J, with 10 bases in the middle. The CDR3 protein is CASSTGAGSPLHF. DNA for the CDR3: TGTGCCAGTAGTACAGGGGCAGGTTCACCCCTCCACTTT. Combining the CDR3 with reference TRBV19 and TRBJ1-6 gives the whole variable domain DGGITQSPKYLFRKEGQNVTLSCEQNLNHDAMYWYRQDPGQGLRLIYYSQIVNDFQKGDIAEGYSVSREKKESFPLTVTSAQKNPTAFYLCASSTGAGSPLHFGNGTRLTVT.

CDR3 nucleotides: TGTGCCAGCAGCGTAGATAGGGGGGAGGGTATATCCTACAATGAGCAGTTCTTC. Protein sequence: CASSVDRGEGISYNEQFF. The V gene is TRBV9, the J gene TRBJ2-1, with D possibly being TRBD2 (7 bases). The CDR3 totals 18 residues. V gave up 0 bases and J gave up 1 base, with 17 bases separating them. The germline V gene encodes CDR1 SGDLS and CDR2 YYNGEE.

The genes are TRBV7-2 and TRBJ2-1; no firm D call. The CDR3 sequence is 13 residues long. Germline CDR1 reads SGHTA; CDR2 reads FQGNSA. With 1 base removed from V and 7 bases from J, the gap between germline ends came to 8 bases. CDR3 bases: TGTGCCAGCAGCTTAGACACGATTAATGAGCAGTTCTTC. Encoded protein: CASSLDTINEQFF.

The CDR3 region is CASSLGRSTDTQYF. The CDR3 DNA follows: TGTGCCAGCAGCTTAGGTCGGAGCACAGATACGCAGTATTTT. The chain has TRBV13 and TRBJ2-3; unclear D gene. V shed 0 bases and J shed 0 bases, with 4 bases lying between them. CDR1 and CDR2 from the germline V gene are PRHDT and FYEKMQ (reference sequence). The CDR3 consists of 14 residues.

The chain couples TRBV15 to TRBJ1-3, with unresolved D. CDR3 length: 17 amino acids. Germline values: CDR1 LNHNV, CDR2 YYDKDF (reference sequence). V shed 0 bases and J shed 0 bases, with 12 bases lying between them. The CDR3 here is CATSRDLPGSSGNTIYF. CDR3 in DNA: TGTGCCACCAGCAGAGATTTACCTGGCAGCTCTGGAAACACCATATATTTT.

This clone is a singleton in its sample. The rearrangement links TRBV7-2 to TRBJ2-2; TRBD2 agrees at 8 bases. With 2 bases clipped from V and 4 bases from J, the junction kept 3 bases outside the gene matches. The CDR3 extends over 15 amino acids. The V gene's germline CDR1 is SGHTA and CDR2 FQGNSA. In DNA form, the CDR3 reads TGTGCCAGCAGCTTAACGGGGGGGCGCACCGGGGAGCTGTTTTTT. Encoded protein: CASSLTGGRTGELFF.

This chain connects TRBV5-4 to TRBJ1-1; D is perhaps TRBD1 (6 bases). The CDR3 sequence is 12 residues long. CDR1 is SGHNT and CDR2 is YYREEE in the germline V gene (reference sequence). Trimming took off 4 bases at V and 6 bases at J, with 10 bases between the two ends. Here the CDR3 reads CASSTRGAEAFF. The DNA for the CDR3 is TGTGCCAGCAGCACCAGGGGAGCTGAAGCTTTCTTT.

This CDR3 reads CATAPPGYGYTF. In nucleotides, the CDR3 is TGTGCCACTGCCCCCCCAGGCTATGGCTACACCTTC. This rearrangement joins TRBV19 to TRBJ1-2; D call uncertain. Germline CDR1 reads LNHDA; CDR2 reads SQIVND (reference sequence). CDR3 size: 12 residues. The V and J ends lost 10 bases and 4 bases respectively, with 13 bases between them.